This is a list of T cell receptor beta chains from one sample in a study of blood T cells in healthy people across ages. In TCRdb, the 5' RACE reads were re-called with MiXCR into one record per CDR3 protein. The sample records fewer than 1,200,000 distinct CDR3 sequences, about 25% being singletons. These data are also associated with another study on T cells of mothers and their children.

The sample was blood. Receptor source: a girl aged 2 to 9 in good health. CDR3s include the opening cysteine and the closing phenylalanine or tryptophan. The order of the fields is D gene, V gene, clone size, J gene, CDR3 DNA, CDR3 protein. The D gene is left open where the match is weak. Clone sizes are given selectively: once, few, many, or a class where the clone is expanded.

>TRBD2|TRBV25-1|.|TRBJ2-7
TGTGCCAGCATTCCCCCGGGGGGAGTCCACGAGCAGTACTTC
CASIPPGGVHEQYF
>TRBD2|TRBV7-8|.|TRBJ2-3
TGTGCCAGCAGCCAGCTAGTTCTAGCGGCCACAGATACGCAGTATTTT
CASSQLVLAATDTQYF
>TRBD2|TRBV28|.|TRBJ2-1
TGTGCCAGCAGTTCCCCGACTAGCGGGAGGCCCGAGCAGTTCTTC
CASSSPTSGRPEQFF
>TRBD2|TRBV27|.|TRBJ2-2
TGTGCCAGCACCTCTCCTCTAGCGGACACGAACACCGGGGAGCTGCTTTTT
CASTSPLADTNTGELLF
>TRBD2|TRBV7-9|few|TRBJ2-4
TGTGCCAGCAGCGCCCGGGGGGAAGGGAACATTCAGTACTTC
CASSARGEGNIQYF
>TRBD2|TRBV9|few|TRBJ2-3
TGTGCCAGCAGTCTAGCGGTTCAAAAGGAGGCAGATACGCAGTATTTT
CASSLAVQKEADTQYF
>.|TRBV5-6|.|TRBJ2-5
TGTGCCAGCAGCTTTGCCGAAGAGACCCAGTACTTC
CASSFAEETQYF
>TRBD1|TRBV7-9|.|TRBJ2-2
TGTGCCAGCAGACCCACGACAGGGTCCCTCGGGGAGCTGTTTTTT
CASRPTTGSLGELFF
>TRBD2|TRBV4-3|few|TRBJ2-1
TGCGCCAGCAGCGTCGGGGGGGCGTATGAGCAGTTCTTC
CASSVGGAYEQFF
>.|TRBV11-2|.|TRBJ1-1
TGTGCCAGCAGGGGTAGGGTGAACACTGAAGCTTTCTTT
CASRGRVNTEAFF
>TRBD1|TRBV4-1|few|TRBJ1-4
TGCGCCAGCAGCCGTTACCAGGGGGTGAATGAAAAACTGTTTTTT
CASSRYQGVNEKLFF
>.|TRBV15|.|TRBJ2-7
TGTGCCACCAGCAGAGGGGACGGCTACGAGCAGTACTTC
CATSRGDGYEQYF
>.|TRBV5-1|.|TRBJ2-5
TGCGCCAGCAGTCGGGACGGTAGTGAAGAGACCCAGTACTTC
CASSRDGSEETQYF
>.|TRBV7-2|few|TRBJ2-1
TGTGCCAGCAGCTTAAGGGGCATACGGAATGAGCAGTTCTTC
CASSLRGIRNEQFF
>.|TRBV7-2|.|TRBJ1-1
TGTGCCAGCAGCTACGGACGGACCACTGAAGCTTTCTTT
CASSYGRTTEAFF
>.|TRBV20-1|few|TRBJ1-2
TGCAGTGCTAGCTCCTCGCCAGGGAGCCTTGGTGGCTACACCTTC
CSASSSPGSLGGYTF
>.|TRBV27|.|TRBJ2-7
TGTGCCAGCAGTTTATCGGCAGCTTTCTACGAGCAGTACTTC
CASSLSAAFYEQYF